Sequencing of this TCR beta chain was carried out in a study of post-analysis software for immune sequencing data. cDNA libraries for TCR beta contained unique molecular identifiers. TCRdb reprocessed the PCR reads with MiXCR, giving one entry per CDR3 protein. The table shows some 890,000 distinct CDR3 sequences, with around 50% occurring only once. Turning to this clonotype: What it recognizes is unknown.

Findings of the study overall: Controls had lower frequencies than patients of about 5 TRBV segments, which included TRBV5-6, TRBV5-1 and TRBV20-1.

Germline CDR1 and CDR2: MGHRA and YSYEKL. This CDR3 is built from 14 residues. The V and J ends lost 3 bases and 3 bases respectively, with 11 bases between them. The chain is built from TRBV4-1 and TRBJ2-5; possible D gene TRBD2, 6 bases. This TCR came from a girl aged 10-17 years with multiple sclerosis. The sequencing sample was made of blood. Here the CDR3 reads CASSQLIAEETQYF. CDR3 coding DNA: TGCGCCAGCAGCCAGCTTATAGCGGAAGAGACCCAGTACTTC.